The next 2 T cell receptor beta chains were all read from a single sample in a study of Ad26.COV2.S vaccination and SARS-CoV-2 variants. Clones were read by immunoSEQ multiplex PCR, and TCRdb kept only the in-frame ones, dropping some. Here the sample spans approximately 300,000 clones, 70% to 90% being singletons. The treatment: 15 to 20 received Ad26.COV2.S at low or high dose, single or two shots; five or six received placebo; per-sample allocation not given. At day 63 after the first vaccine or placebo injection, samples were drawn. The starting material was peripheral blood, obtained in a trial of Ad26.COV2.S vaccine versus placebo. Receptors originate from a person aged 18-60 years who received the Ad26.COV2.S COVID-19 vaccine or a placebo.

The chain links TRBV7-9 to TRBJ2-1; the match to TRBD2 covers 7 bases. CDR1 and CDR2 from the germline V gene are SEHNR and FQNEAQ (reference sequence). This CDR3 has 17 residues. V trimming: 2 bases; J trimming: 8 bases; junction bases outside the gene matches: 15. In nucleotides, the CDR3 is TGTGCCAGCAGCTTAAAGCGAAGACTAGCAATCTCCGATGAGCAGTTCTTC. Protein: CASSLKRRLAISDEQFF.

This chain connects TRBV5-1 to TRBJ2-3; D gene ambiguous. V dropped 0 bases and J dropped 2 bases, with 4 bases sitting between them. From germline, CDR1 is SGHRS and CDR2 YFSETQ. The CDR3 totals 13 residues. In DNA form, the CDR3 reads TGCGCCAGCAGCTTGGATATCACAGATACGCAGTATTTT. Translated: CASSLDITDTQYF.